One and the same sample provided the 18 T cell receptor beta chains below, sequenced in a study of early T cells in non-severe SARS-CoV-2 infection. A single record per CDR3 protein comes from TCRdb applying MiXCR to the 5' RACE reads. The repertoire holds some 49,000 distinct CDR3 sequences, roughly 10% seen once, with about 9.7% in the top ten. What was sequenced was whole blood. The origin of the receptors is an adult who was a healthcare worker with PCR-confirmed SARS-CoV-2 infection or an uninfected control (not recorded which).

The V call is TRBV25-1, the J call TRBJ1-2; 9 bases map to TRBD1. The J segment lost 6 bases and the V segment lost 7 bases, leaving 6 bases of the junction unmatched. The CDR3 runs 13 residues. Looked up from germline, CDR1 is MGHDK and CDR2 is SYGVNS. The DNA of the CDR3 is TGTGCCAGCAACCCTGGGACAGGGAATGGCTACACCTTC. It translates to CASNPGTGNGYTF.

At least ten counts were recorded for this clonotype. The CDR3 loop is CASAAPEDITYEQYF. DNA for the CDR3: TGTGCCAGCGCTGCCCCGGAGGATATTACCTACGAGCAGTACTTC. The V call is TRBV7-9, the J call TRBJ2-7; the D gene is possibly TRBD2 (5 bases). V was clipped by 8 bases and J by 2 bases, with 19 bases between them. Germline CDR1 SEHNR, CDR2 FQNEAQ (reference sequence). CDR3 length: 15 residues.

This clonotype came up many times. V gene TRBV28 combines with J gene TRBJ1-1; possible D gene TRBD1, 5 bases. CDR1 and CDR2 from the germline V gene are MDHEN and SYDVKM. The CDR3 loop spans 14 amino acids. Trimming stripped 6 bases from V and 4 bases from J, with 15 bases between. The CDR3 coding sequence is TGTGCCAGCAGGGCCCAAGGGGTCCCCACTGAAGCTTTCTTT. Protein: CASRAQGVPTEAFF.

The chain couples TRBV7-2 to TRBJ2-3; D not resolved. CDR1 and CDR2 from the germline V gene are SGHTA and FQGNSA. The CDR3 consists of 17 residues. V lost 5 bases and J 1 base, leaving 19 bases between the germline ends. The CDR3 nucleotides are TGTGCCAGCAGCGTTTTTGGCCCGACACACCGCACAGATACGCAGTATTTT. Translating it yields CASSVFGPTHRTDTQYF.

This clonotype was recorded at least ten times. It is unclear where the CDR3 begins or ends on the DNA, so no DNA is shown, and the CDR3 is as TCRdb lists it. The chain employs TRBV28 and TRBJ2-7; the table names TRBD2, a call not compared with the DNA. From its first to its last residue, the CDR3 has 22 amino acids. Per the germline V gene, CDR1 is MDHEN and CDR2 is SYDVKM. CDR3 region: CASPDIYVPLCQQSPAAYEQYF.

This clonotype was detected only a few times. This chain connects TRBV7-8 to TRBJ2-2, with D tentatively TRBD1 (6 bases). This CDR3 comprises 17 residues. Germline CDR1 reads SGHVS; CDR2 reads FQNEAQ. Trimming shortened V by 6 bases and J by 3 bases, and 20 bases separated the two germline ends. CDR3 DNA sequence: TGTGCCAGCAGTAACAATGTAAGGGGGTCGGACACCGGGGAGCTGTTTTTT. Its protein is CASSNNVRGSDTGELFF.

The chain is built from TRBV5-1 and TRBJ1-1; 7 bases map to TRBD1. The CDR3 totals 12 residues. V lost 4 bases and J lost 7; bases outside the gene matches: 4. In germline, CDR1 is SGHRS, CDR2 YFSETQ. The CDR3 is CASSGGTDEAFF. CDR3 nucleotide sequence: TGCGCCAGCAGCGGCGGGACAGATGAAGCTTTCTTT.

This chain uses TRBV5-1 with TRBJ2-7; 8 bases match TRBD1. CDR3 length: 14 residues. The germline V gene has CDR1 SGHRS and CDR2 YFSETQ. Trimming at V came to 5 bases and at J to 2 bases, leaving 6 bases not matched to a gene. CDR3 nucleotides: TGCGCCAGCAGTTCCAGGGGGCTCCCCTACGAGCAGTACTTC. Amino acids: CASSSRGLPYEQYF.

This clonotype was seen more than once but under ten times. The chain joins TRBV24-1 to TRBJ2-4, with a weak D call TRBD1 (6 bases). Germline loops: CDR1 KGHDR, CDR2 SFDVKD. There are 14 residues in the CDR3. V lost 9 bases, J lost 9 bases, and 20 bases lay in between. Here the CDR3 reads CATSPGTLSPIQYF. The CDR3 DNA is TGTGCCACCTCCCCTGGGACATTATCCCCCATTCAGTACTTC.

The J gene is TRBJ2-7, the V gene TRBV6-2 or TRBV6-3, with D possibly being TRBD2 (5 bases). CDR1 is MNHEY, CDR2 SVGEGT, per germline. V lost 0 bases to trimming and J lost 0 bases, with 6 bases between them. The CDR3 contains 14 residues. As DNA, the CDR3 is TGTGCCAGCAGTTACTCGGAGGTCTCCTACGAGCAGTACTTC. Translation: CASSYSEVSYEQYF.

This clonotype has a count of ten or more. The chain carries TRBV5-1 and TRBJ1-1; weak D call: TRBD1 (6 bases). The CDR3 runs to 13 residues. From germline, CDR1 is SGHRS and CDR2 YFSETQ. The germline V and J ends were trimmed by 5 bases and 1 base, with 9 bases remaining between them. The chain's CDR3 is CASRTGRNTEAFF. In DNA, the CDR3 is TGCGCCAGCAGAACAGGGAGGAACACTGAAGCTTTCTTT.

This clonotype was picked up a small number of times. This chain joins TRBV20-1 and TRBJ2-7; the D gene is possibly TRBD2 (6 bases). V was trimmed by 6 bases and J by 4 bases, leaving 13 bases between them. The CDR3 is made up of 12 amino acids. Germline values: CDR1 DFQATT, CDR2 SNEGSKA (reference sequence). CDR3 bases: TGCAGTGCCCGGACGGAGGGATACGAGCAGTACTTC. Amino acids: CSARTEGYEQYF.

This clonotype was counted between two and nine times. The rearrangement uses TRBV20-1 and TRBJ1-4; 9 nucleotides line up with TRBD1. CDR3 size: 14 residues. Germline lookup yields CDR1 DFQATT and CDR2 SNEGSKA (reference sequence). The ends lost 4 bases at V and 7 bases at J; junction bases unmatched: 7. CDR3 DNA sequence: TGCAGTGCTATCAGGACAGGGGTGCGTGAAAAACTGTTTTTT. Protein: CSAIRTGVREKLFF.

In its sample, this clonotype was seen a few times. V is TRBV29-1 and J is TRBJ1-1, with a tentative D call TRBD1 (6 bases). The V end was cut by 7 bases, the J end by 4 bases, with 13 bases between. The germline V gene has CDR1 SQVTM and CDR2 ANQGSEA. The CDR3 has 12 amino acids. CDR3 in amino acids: CSATRGRTEAFF. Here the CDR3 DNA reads TGCAGCGCCACCCGGGGGCGCACTGAAGCTTTCTTT.

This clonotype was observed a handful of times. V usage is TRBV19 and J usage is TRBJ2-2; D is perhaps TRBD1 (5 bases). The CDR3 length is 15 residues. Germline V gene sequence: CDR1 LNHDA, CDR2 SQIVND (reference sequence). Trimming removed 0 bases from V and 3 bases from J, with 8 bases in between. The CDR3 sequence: CASSIEGLYTGELFF. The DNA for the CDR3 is TGTGCCAGTAGTATAGAGGGGCTTTACACCGGGGAGCTGTTTTTT.

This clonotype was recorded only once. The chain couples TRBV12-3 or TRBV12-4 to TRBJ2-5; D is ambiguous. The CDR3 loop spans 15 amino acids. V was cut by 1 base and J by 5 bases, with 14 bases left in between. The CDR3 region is CASSLEGRPLETQYF. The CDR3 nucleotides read TGTGCCAGCAGTTTAGAGGGCAGACCCCTGGAGACCCAGTACTTC.

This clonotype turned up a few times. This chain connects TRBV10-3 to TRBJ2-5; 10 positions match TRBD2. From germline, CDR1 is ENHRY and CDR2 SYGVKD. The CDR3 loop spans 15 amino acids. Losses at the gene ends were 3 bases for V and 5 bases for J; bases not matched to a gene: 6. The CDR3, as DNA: TGTGCCATCAGTGAAGGACTAGCGGCAGACGAGACCCAGTACTTC. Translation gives CAISEGLAADETQYF.

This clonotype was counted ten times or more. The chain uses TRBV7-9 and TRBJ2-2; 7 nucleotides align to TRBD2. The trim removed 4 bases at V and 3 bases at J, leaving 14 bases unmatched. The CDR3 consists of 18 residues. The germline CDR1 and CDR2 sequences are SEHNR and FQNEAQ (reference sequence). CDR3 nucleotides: TGTGCCAGCAGCTCCCCAGGGAAGGCGGGAGAGCACACCGGGGAGCTGTTTTTT. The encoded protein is CASSSPGKAGEHTGELFF. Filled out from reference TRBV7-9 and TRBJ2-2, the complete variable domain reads DTGVSQNPRHKITKRGQNVTFRCDPISEHNRLYWYRQTLGQGPEFLTYFQNEAQLEKSRLLSDRFSAERPKGSFSTLEIQRTEQGDSAMYLCASSSPGKAGEHTGELFFGEGSRLTVL.